Below, 14 T cell receptor beta chains from the same sample are listed, as sequenced in a study of CD8 T cells in ankylosing spondylitis. TCRdb re-called the 5' RACE reads through MiXCR, storing one row per CDR3 protein. This sample yields 250,000 to 400,000 distinct CDR3 sequences, of which under 14% are seen a single time; 8% to 9.5% belongs to the top ten. Sequencing was done on a sample of blood, either unsorted or a sorted T cell fraction (not recorded which). The receptor set was obtained from a female donor with ankylosing spondylitis or in good health (not recorded which).

This clonotype appeared many times. The chain recombines TRBV15 with TRBJ1-2; no clear D. This CDR3 is 14 amino acids long. Trimming took 3 bases from V and 2 from J, leaving 10 bases between them. CDR1 is LNHNV and CDR2 is YYDKDF in the germline V gene (reference sequence). CDR3 residues: CATSSRTANYGYTF. DNA of the CDR3: TGTGCCACCAGCAGTCGGACGGCGAACTATGGCTACACCTTC.

The chain joins TRBV20-1 to TRBJ2-1; D is possibly TRBD1 (6 bases). Trimming shortened V by 5 bases and J by 6 bases, and 20 bases separated the two germline ends. The CDR3 covers 15 residues. The germline gives CDR1 DFQATT, CDR2 SNEGSKA (reference sequence). The CDR3 reads CSAPDTGFSTNEQFF. CDR3 nucleotides: TGCAGTGCTCCCGATACAGGGTTCTCTACCAATGAGCAGTTCTTC.

Concerning this clonotype: With a much larger clone just one base away, this may be a read error. The chain links TRBV10-2 to TRBJ1-1; TRBD1 might be the D (6 bases). CDR1 is WSHSY and CDR2 is SAAADI in the germline V gene. This CDR3 spans 13 amino acids. CDR3 nucleotide sequence: TGCGACAGCAGTGGAGACAGGAGTACTGAAGCTTTCTTT. Translated: CDSSGDRSTEAFF.

This clonotype was recorded at least ten times. CDR3 region: CASSVGTSNQPQHF. The CDR3 DNA is TGTGCCAGCAGCGTGGGGACAAGCAATCAGCCCCAGCATTTT. The chain is built from TRBV9 and TRBJ1-5; possibly TRBD1 for D (6 bases). V was pared by 2 bases and J by 1 base, with 7 bases between. Germline CDR1 SGDLS, CDR2 YYNGEE. The CDR3 is 14 residues long.

This clonotype was picked up many times. The chain couples TRBV20-1 to TRBJ1-5; 8 bases match TRBD1. This CDR3 is 12 amino acids long. Trimming removed 6 bases from V and 7 bases from J; junction bases left unmatched: 5. Germline V CDR1 and CDR2: DFQATT, SNEGSKA (reference sequence). The CDR3: CSATTGDQPQHF. CDR3 sequence (DNA): TGCAGTGCAACGACAGGGGACCAGCCCCAGCATTTT.

This clonotype has only a few counts. The chain links TRBV28 to TRBJ2-7, with 11 bases identical to TRBD2. This CDR3 contains 16 residues. The V gene's germline CDR1 is MDHEN and CDR2 SYDVKM. V shed 2 bases and J 0 bases; nucleotides not matched to a gene: 3. This chain's CDR3 is CASSLRLAGFSYEQYF. Written as DNA, the CDR3 is TGTGCCAGCAGTTTAAGACTAGCGGGATTCTCCTACGAGCAGTACTTC.

This clonotype came up many times. V and J are TRBV12-3 or TRBV12-4 and TRBJ2-7; D remains unclear. The CDR3 spans 13 residues. The V end was cut by 6 bases, the J end by 2 bases, with 11 bases between. CDR3 amino acids: CASSTRQAYEQYF. The CDR3 nucleotides read TGTGCCAGCAGCACCCGCCAGGCCTACGAGCAGTACTTC.

This clonotype has at least ten counts. This chain joins TRBV5-1 and TRBJ2-7, with D perhaps TRBD2 (5 bases). The V gene lost 4 bases and the J gene lost 4 bases, with 15 bases spanning the gap. CDR1 SGHRS and CDR2 YFSETQ come from the germline V gene. The length of the CDR3 is 14 residues. CDR3 in amino acids: CASSDHGRGYEQYF. The DNA of the CDR3 is TGCGCCAGCAGCGATCACGGCCGGGGATACGAGCAGTACTTC.

This clonotype was seen at least ten times. The chain combines TRBV28 with TRBJ1-4; D uncertain. The CDR3 runs to 12 residues. Germline CDR1 is MDHEN and CDR2 is SYDVKM. The CDR3 loop is CVSGSWDEKLFF. The CDR3 bases are TGTGTCTCCGGGTCTTGGGATGAAAAACTGTTTTTT.

This clonotype was found many times. The chain couples TRBV5-1 to TRBJ1-1, with TRBD1 matching 9 bases. With V trimmed by 4 bases and J by 5 bases, 6 bases remained unmatched. The germline V gene has CDR1 SGHRS and CDR2 YFSETQ. The CDR3 consists of 14 residues. CDR3 bases: TGCGCCAGCAGCGAACAGGGGGCCCGGACTGAAGCTTTCTTT. It codes for CASSEQGARTEAFF.

The sample holds many counts of this clonotype. The chain recombines TRBV5-1 with TRBJ1-1; TRBD1 matches at 9 bases. J lost 1 base, V lost 2 bases, and 12 bases had no gene match. This CDR3 spans 18 amino acids. Germline loops: CDR1 SGHRS, CDR2 YFSETQ. CDR3 amino acids: CASSFPRDRVVRNTEAFF. The CDR3 nucleotides read TGCGCCAGCAGCTTCCCCCGGGACAGGGTCGTGAGGAACACTGAAGCTTTCTTT.

This clonotype was seen ten or more times. The chain uses TRBV11-2 and TRBJ1-1, with D hard to call. The CDR3 runs to 15 residues. Germline values: CDR1 SGHAT, CDR2 FQNNGV. The ends were cut back, 1 base at V and 4 bases at J, with 13 bases in the middle. The CDR3 loop reads CASSLGGWRLTEAFF. The CDR3 coding sequence is TGTGCCAGCAGCTTAGGAGGTTGGAGGCTCACTGAAGCTTTCTTT. The full variable domain, its missing parts supplied by reference TRBV11-2 and TRBJ1-1, is EAGVAQSPRYKIIEKRQSVAFWCNPISGHATLYWYQQILGQGPKLLIQFQNNGVVDDSQLPKDRFSAERLKGVDSTLKIQPAKLEDSAVYLCASSLGGWRLTEAFFGQGTRLTVV.

J is TRBJ1-3 and V is TRBV7-2; D uncertain. CDR3 length equals 13 residues. Looked up from germline, CDR1 is SGHTA and CDR2 is FQGNSA. V was pared by 4 bases and J by 0 bases, with 4 bases between. The CDR3: CASSSYSGNTIYF. CDR3 bases: TGTGCCAGCAGCTCTTACTCTGGAAACACCATATATTTT. The full variable domain, with the rest looked up from reference TRBV7-2 and TRBJ1-3, is GAGVSQSPSNKVTEKGKDVELRCDPISGHTALYWYRQSLGQGLEFLIYFQGNSAPDKSGLPSDRFSAERTGGSVSTLTIQRTQQEDSAVYLCASSSYSGNTIYFGEGSWLTVV.

This clonotype was detected ten times or more. J is TRBJ2-7 and V is TRBV24-1, with a possible D match to TRBD1 (6 bases). CDR1 KGHDR and CDR2 SFDVKD come from the germline V gene. Trimming pared 8 bases from V and 2 bases from J, leaving 12 bases between. The CDR3 is made up of 13 amino acids. CDR3: CATTSGQPYEQYF. The CDR3 DNA sequence: TGTGCCACCACTTCCGGACAGCCCTACGAGCAGTACTTC.